This T cell receptor beta chain comes out of a study of blood T cell repertoires in COVID-19. V trimming: 7 bases; J trimming: 7 bases; junction bases outside the gene matches: 14. CDR3 length: 15 amino acids. The germline gives CDR1 GTSNPN, CDR2 SVGIG (reference sequence). The method was immunoSEQ multiplex PCR; TCRdb's version includes in-frame clones alone and lacks a portion of them. Here the sample spans fewer than 350,000 clones, around 85% being singletons. The V and J genes are TRBV30 and TRBJ2-1, with 9 bases aligning to TRBD1. The sequencing input was PBMCs or T cells enriched from blood (not recorded which). The origin of this receptor is a woman between 45 and 60 years old who had recovered from COVID-19. The CDR3 here is CAYQAGTGNRNEQFF. CDR3 nucleotides: TGTGCCTACCAAGCGGGGACAGGGAATCGAAATGAGCAGTTCTTC.